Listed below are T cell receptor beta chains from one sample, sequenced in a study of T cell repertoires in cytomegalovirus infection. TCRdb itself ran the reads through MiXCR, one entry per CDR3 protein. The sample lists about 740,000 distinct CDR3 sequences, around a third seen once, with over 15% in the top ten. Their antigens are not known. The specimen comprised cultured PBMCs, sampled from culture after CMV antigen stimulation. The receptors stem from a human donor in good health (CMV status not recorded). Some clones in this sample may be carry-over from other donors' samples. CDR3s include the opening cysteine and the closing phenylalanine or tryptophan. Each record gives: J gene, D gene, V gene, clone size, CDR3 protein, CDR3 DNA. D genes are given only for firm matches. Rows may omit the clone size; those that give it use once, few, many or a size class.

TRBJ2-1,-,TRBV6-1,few,CASSEGGRHEQFF,TGTGCCAGCAGTGAAGGGGGGAGGCATGAGCAGTTCTTC
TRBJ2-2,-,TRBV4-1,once,CASSQVAAGELFF,TGCGCCAGCAGCCAAGTAGCAGCCGGGGAGCTGTTTTTT
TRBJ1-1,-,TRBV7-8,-,CASSRGGSVTEAFF,TGTGCCAGCAGCCGAGGGGGGTCGGTCACTGAAGCTTTCTTT
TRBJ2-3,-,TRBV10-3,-,CAISEEGTRSTDTQYF,TGTGCCATCAGTGAGGAGGGGACGAGAAGCACAGATACGCAGTATTTT
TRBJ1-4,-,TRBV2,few,CASKRGDEKLFF,TGTGCCAGCAAGAGGGGGGATGAAAAACTGTTTTTT
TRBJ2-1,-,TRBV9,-,CASSARTDLLVF,TGTGCCAGCAGCGCAAGGACGGACTTGTTAGTCTTC
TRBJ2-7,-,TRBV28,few,CASSWGRKAWEQYF,TGTGCCAGCAGTTGGGGACGGAAGGCGTGGGAGCAGTACTTC
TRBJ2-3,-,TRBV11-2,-,CASSLETADTQYF,TGTGCCAGCAGCCTCGAGACTGCGGATACGCAGTATTTT
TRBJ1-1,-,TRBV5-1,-,CASSLSHRYTEAFF,TGCGCCAGCAGCCTGTCCCATCGGTACACTGAAGCTTTCTTT
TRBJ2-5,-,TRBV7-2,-,CASSPAPGAETQYF,TGTGCCAGCAGCCCAGCCCCAGGCGCCGAGACCCAGTACTTC
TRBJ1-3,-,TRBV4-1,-,CASSQETLSGNTIYF,TGCGCCAGCAGCCAAGAAACTCTCTCTGGAAACACCATATATTTT
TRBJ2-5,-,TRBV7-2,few,CASSKIILPWTTPGTQYF,TGTGCCAGCAGCAAAATTATCCTACCGTGGACTACGCCGGGGACCCAGTACTTC
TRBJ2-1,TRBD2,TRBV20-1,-,CSAHSGGDYNEQFF,TGCAGTGCTCATAGCGGGGGGGACTACAATGAGCAGTTCTTC
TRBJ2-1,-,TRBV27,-,CASSLSTNEQFF,TGTGCCAGCAGTCTCTCCACCAATGAGCAGTTCTTC
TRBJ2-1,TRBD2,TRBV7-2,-,CASSRTSDAMGEQFF,TGTGCCAGCAGCCGGACTAGCGATGCGATGGGTGAGCAGTTCTTC
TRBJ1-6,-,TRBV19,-,CASSIDRNRHSPLHF,TGTGCCAGTAGTATAGATCGGAACAGGCATTCACCCCTCCACTTT
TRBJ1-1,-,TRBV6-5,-,CASSYKQGSIGTEAFF,TGTGCCAGCAGTTACAAGCAGGGGTCAATCGGGACTGAAGCTTTCTTT
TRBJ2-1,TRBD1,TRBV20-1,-,CSARGGTGGYNEQFF,TGCAGTGCTAGAGGAGGGACAGGGGGGTACAATGAGCAGTTCTTC
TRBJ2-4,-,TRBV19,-,CASSMLAKNIQYF,TGTGCCAGTAGTATGCTAGCCAAAAACATTCAGTACTTC
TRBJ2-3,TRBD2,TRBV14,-,CASSQAGASNTQYF,TGTGCCAGCAGCCAGGCGGGAGCAAGTAATACGCAGTATTTT
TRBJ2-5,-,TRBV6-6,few,CASSYSGVQAETQYF,TGTGCCAGCAGTTACTCAGGGGTGCAGGCAGAGACCCAGTACTTC
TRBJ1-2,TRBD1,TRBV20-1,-,CSAREGQGYGYTF,TGCAGTGCTAGAGAGGGACAGGGCTATGGCTACACCTTC
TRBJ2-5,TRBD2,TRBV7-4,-,CASSFGLGKQETLYF,TGTGCCAGCAGCTTCGGACTAGGAAAACAAGAGACCCTGTACTTC